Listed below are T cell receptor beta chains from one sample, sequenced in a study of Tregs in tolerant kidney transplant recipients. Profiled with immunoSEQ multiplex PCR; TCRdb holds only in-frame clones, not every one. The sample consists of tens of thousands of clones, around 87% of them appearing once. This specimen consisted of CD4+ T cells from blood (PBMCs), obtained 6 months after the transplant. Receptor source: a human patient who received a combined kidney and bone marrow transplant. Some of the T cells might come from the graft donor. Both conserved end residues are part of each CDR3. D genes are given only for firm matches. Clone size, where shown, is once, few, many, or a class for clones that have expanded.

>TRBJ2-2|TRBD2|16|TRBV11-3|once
TGTGCCAGCAGCTTTGGCTTAGCGGGGGGAGCCGGGGAGCTGTTTTTT
CASSFGLAGGAGELFF
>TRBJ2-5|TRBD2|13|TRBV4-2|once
TGTGCCAGCAGCCCGACTAGCGTAGGGACCCAGTACTTC
CASSPTSVGTQYF
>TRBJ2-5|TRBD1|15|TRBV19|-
TGTGCCAGTAGTATAGAACGGACAGGGGGAGAGACCCAGTACTTC
CASSIERTGGETQYF
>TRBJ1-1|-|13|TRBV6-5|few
TGTGCCAGCAGTTCAGGGTTTGACACTGAAGCTTTCTTT
CASSSGFDTEAFF
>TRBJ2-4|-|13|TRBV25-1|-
TGTGCCAGCAGCCGAACAGGGTCTGGGATTCAGTACTTC
CASSRTGSGIQYF
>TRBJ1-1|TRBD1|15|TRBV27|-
TGTGCCAGCAGTTTGGGACAGACACTGAACACTGAAGCTTTCTTT
CASSLGQTLNTEAFF
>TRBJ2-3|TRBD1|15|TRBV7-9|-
TGTGCCAGCAGCCAGGGACAGGGAGGCACAGATACGCAGTATTTT
CASSQGQGGTDTQYF
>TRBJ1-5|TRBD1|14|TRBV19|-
TGTGCCAGTAGTAAAGGACAGGGGACTCAGCCCCAGCATTTT
CASSKGQGTQPQHF
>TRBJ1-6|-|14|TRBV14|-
TGTGCCAGCAGCCACAGGGATTTTTATTCACCCCTCCACTTT
CASSHRDFYSPLHF
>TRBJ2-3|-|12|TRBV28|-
TGTGCCAGCAGCCCGGTAACAGATACGCAGTATTTT
CASSPVTDTQYF
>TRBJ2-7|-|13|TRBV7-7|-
TGTGCCAGCAGCTTACGCCTGACTGGCGAGCAGTACTTC
CASSLRLTGEQYF
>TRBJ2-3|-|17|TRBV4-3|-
TGCGCCAGCAGCCATTACCTAAGTAGCGGACACACAGATACGCAGTATTTT
CASSHYLSSGHTDTQYF
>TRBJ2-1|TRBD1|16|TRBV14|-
TGTGCCAGCAGCCAACTAGGGGACAGGGTCTACAATGAGCAGTTCTTC
CASSQLGDRVYNEQFF
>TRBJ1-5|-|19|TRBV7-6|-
TGTGCCAGCAGCTTAGGGGAGCGGGGCAGGGAATATAGCAATCAGCCCCAGCATTTT
CASSLGERGREYSNQPQHF
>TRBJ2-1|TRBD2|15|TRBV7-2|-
TGTGCCAGCAGCTTAGGGGGACTAGCGGTCAATGAGCAGTTCTTC
CASSLGGLAVNEQFF
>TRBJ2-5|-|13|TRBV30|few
TGTGCCTGGATCGGGGGGCACCAAGAGACCCAGTACTTC
CAWIGGHQETQYF
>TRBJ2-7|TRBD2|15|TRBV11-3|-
TGTGCCAGCAGCTTGAGATTGACTAGCGGGTTCGAGCAGTACTTC
CASSLRLTSGFEQYF
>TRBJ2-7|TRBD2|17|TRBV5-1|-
TGCGCCAGCAGCTTGTTAGGATGGCGGGGGGGCAAGAACGAGCAGTACTTC
CASSLLGWRGGKNEQYF
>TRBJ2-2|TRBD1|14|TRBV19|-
TGTGCCAGTGTTGGACAGGGGGCAATCGGGGAGCTGTTTTTT
CASVGQGAIGELFF
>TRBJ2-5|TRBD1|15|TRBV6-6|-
TGTGCCAGCAGTTACCTCCAGGGGGCGTTAGAGACCCAGTACTTC
CASSYLQGALETQYF
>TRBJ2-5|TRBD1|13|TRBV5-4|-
TGTGCCAGCAGTAGGGACAGGGGAGAGACCCAGTACTTC
CASSRDRGETQYF
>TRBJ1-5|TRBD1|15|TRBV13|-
TGTGCCAGCAGCTTATATCGGGACAGGGATCAGCCCCAGCATTTT
CASSLYRDRDQPQHF
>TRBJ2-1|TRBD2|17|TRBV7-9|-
TGTGCCAGCAGCCCCGGGACTAGCGGGGGGGAGGACAATGAGCAGTTCTTC
CASSPGTSGGEDNEQFF
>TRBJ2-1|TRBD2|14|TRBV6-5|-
TGTGCCAGCAGTGGACTAGCGCGGGGAAATGAGCAGTTCTTC
CASSGLARGNEQFF
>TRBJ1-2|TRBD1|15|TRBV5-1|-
TGCGCCAGCAGTACCGGGACAGAATATATCTATGGCTACACCTTC
CASSTGTEYIYGYTF
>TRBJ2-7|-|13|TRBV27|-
TGTGCCAGCATCTCCCAGGGGTCCTACGAGCAGTACTTC
CASISQGSYEQYF
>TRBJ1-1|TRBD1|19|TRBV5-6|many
TGTGCCAGCAGCTTGGCGTTTTCCGGGACAGGGGGAGGGAACACTGAAGCTTTCTTT
CASSLAFSGTGGGNTEAFF
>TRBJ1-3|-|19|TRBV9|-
TGTGCCAGCAGCGTGAGCAGGAATGTTAGGAATCACTCTGGAAACACCATATATTTT
CASSVSRNVRNHSGNTIYF
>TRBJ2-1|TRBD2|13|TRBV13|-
TGTGCCAGCAGCTTAGAGCAGCGGGGAGAGCAGTTCTTC
CASSLEQRGEQFF
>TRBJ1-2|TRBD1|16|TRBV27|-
TGTGCCAGCAGTTTTCTGAGGGGGGACAGGGGAGCCGGCTACACCTTC
CASSFLRGDRGAGYTF
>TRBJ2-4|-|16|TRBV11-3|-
TGTGCCAGCAGCTTAGCCCAGGGTCTCGCCAAAAACATTCAGTACTTC
CASSLAQGLAKNIQYF
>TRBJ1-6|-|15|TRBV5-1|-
TGCGCCAGCAGCTTGAGTCGACAGGCTTATTCACCCCTCCACTTT
CASSLSRQAYSPLHF
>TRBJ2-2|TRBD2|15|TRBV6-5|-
TGTGCCAGCACCCAGGGCCCGGGGGGCACCGGGGAGCTGTTTTTT
CASTQGPGGTGELFF
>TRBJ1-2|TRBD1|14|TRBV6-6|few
TGTGCCAGCAGTTCAGACAGGGGGCGGGATGGCTACACCTTC
CASSSDRGRDGYTF
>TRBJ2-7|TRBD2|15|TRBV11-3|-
TGTGCCAGCAGCCCGACTAGCAGGAGAGGTTACGAGCAGTACTTC
CASSPTSRRGYEQYF
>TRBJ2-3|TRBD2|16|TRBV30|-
TGTGCCTGGGCCGAAAGGACTAGCGGGAGGGCTTATACGCAGTATTTT
CAWAERTSGRAYTQYF
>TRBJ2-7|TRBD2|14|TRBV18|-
TGTGCCAGCTCACCTGGACTAGTGAACTACGAGCAGTACTTC
CASSPGLVNYEQYF
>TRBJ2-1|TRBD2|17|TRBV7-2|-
TGTGCCAGCAGCTTCGGTCAAGTAGCGGGGGGGTACAATGAGCAGTTCTTC
CASSFGQVAGGYNEQFF
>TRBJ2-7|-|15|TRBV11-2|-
TGTGCCAGCAGCCATATCCTACAGGGAACCTACGAGCAGTACTTC
CASSHILQGTYEQYF
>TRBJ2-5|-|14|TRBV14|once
TGTGCCAGCAGCCAAGATGTGAGACAAGAGACCCAGTACTTC
CASSQDVRQETQYF
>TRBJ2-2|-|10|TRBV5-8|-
TGTGCCAGCAGCCTCGTAGAGCTGTTTTTT
CASSLVELFF
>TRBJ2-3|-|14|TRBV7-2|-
TGTGCCAGCAGCTTAGCCGGTAGCACAGATACGCAGTATTTT
CASSLAGSTDTQYF
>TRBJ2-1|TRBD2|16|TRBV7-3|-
TGTGCCAGCAGCTTAAGCTCCAGCGGGGGAAGCGATGAGCAGTTCTTC
CASSLSSSGGSDEQFF
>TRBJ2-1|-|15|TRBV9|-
TGTGCCAGCAGCGTAGTTCCATTAGAGTACAATGAGCAGTTCTTC
CASSVVPLEYNEQFF
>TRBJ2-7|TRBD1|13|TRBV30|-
TGTGCCTGGAGTAAAGGGACAGATTACGAGCAGTACTTC
CAWSKGTDYEQYF
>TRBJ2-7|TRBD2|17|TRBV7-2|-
TGTGCCAGCAGCTTAGCAACCAGACTAGCGGGGTCCTACGAGCAGTACTTC
CASSLATRLAGSYEQYF
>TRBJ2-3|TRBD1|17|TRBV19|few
TGTGCCAGTAGTATCGCCTCGGGGGACAGGGACATAGATACGCAGTATTTT
CASSIASGDRDIDTQYF
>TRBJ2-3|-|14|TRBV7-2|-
TGTGCCAGCAGCTTAGATGTTCTTATGGATACGCAGTATTTT
CASSLDVLMDTQYF
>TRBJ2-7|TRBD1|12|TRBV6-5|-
TGTGCCAGTGCGACAGGGTCGGACGAGCAGTACTTC
CASATGSDEQYF
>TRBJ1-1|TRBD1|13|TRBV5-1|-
TGCGCCAGCAGTTCGGGACAGGTAACCGAAGCTTTCTTT
CASSSGQVTEAFF
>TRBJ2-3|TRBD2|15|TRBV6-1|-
TGTGCCAGCCCAGCTAGCGGGAGGGCCTTAGATACGCAGTATTTT
CASPASGRALDTQYF
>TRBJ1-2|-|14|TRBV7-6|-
TGTGCCAGCAGCCAGCAGGGGTTCGGCTATGGCTACACCTTC
CASSQQGFGYGYTF
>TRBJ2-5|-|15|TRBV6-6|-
TGTGCCAGCAGTTACTCGTCCCTAAATCAAGAGACCCAGTACTTC
CASSYSSLNQETQYF
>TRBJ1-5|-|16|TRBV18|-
TGTGCCAGCTCACTCGACAGGCACAGGAGCAATCAGCCCCAGCATTTT
CASSLDRHRSNQPQHF
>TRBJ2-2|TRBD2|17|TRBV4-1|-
TGCGCCAGCAGCCTTTCGTGGGGACTAGCGGGACTCGGGGAGCTGTTTTTT
CASSLSWGLAGLGELFF
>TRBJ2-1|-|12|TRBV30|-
TGTGCCTGGAGTGTACACAGCGGGGAGCAGTTCTTC
CAWSVHSGEQFF
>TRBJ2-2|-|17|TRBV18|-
TGTGCCAGCTCACTCACCGTGGTTAACGGGAACACCGGGGAGCTGTTTTTT
CASSLTVVNGNTGELFF
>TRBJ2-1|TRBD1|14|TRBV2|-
TGTGCCAGCAGTGACGACAGGGGATGGAATGAGCAGTTCTTC
CASSDDRGWNEQFF